This passage covers 16 T cell receptor beta chains from one sample sequenced in a study of blood T cell repertoires in COVID-19. Only in-frame clones appear in the TCRdb table, and some are missing; sequencing was by immunoSEQ multiplex PCR. Of around 170,000 clones listed, around 74% were seen once; the top ten hold about 3%. The sample consisted of peripheral blood. The receptors derive from a woman of 80 years or more with acute or convalescent COVID-19.

This chain connects TRBV2 to TRBJ2-2; 8 positions agree with TRBD1. After removal of 5 bases from V and 9 bases from J, the junction contained 8 bases not matched to a gene. The V gene's germline CDR1 is SNHLY and CDR2 FYNNEI. The CDR3 runs 14 residues. The CDR3 loop reads CASSMAGGFWELFF. CDR3 nucleotides: TGTGCCAGCAGTATGGCAGGGGGCTTCTGGGAGCTGTTTTTT.

This clone was picked up one time. The genes are TRBV4-3 and TRBJ1-1, with TRBD1 matching 10 bases. In germline, CDR1 is LGHNA, CDR2 YSLEER. The CDR3 has 18 residues. V was pared by 3 bases and J by 0 bases, with 10 bases of the junction left unmatched. The CDR3 bases are TGCGCCAGCAGCCAGATCAGTCCGGGACAGGGGATGAACACTGAAGCTTTCTTT. This sequence encodes CASSQISPGQGMNTEAFF.

The chain carries TRBV19 and TRBJ2-5; a weak D match, TRBD1 (6 bases). Looked up from germline, CDR1 is LNHDA and CDR2 is SQIVND (reference sequence). The V and J ends lost 3 bases and 5 bases respectively, with 10 bases between them. This CDR3 is 13 amino acids long. The CDR3 reads CASSINRVETQYF. In nucleotides, the CDR3 is TGTGCCAGTAGTATCAACAGGGTGGAGACCCAGTACTTC.

CDR3 nucleotide sequence: TGCGCCAGCAGCTTGGAGGGTAGCGGGCACCGGGAGCTGTTTTTT. This encodes CASSLEGSGHRELFF. The V gene is TRBV5-1, the J gene TRBJ2-2; 7 nucleotides line up with TRBD2. Germline assignment: CDR1 SGHRS and CDR2 YFSETQ. The CDR3 length is 15 residues. The ends lost 0 bases at V and 9 bases at J; junction bases unmatched: 8.

The chain has TRBV5-6 and TRBJ1-1; 8 bases map to TRBD1. CDR3 length: 15 amino acids. V lost 4 bases to trimming and J lost 0 bases; unmatched junction nucleotides: 5. Germline assignment: CDR1 SGHDT and CDR2 YYEEEE. CDR3 region: CASSGTGYLNTEAFF. For the CDR3, the DNA is TGTGCCAGCAGCGGGACAGGATACTTGAACACTGAAGCTTTCTTT.

V gene TRBV18 combines with J gene TRBJ1-2, with D possibly TRBD1 on 5 matching bases. With 3 bases removed from V and 3 bases from J, the gap between germline ends came to 8 bases. Germline V gives CDR1 KGHSH, CDR2 LQKENI. This CDR3 has 13 amino acids. The DNA for the CDR3 is TGTGCCAGCTCACCCAGGGAGGACTATGGCTACACCTTC. It translates to CASSPREDYGYTF. Using reference TRBV18 and TRBJ1-2 for the parts outside the CDR3, the full variable domain is NAGVMQNPRHLVRRRGQEARLRCSPMKGHSHVYWYRQLPEEGLKFMVYLQKENIIDESGMPKERFSAEFPKEGPSILRIQQVVRGDSAAYFCASSPREDYGYTFGSGTRLTVV.

This chain uses TRBV6-2 or TRBV6-3 with TRBJ2-1; 10 bases map to TRBD2. CDR3 length: 19 residues. Trimming took 1 base from V and 0 from J; bases not matched to a gene: 9. Germline assignment: CDR1 MNHEY and CDR2 SVGEGT. The CDR3 nucleotides read TGTGCCAGCAGTTACTTATCACTAGCGGGAAAATCCTCCTACAATGAGCAGTTCTTC. This sequence encodes CASSYLSLAGKSSYNEQFF.

V gene TRBV28 combines with J gene TRBJ1-5; D unclear. The CDR3 is made up of 12 amino acids. From germline, CDR1 is MDHEN and CDR2 SYDVKM. Trimming removed 3 bases from V and 7 bases from J, with 7 bases in between. In nucleotides, the CDR3 is TGTGCCAGCAGTTTCCAGTACCAGCCCCAGCATTTT. This codes for CASSFQYQPQHF.

Concerning this clone: A read error may produce the germline difference seen at one junction end. The chain carries TRBV5-6 and TRBJ1-1, with D possibly TRBD1 on 5 matching bases. Germline V gene lookup returns CDR1 SGHDT and CDR2 YYEEEE. The CDR3 sequence is 13 residues long. The CDR3 DNA reads as TGTGCCAGCAGCTTGCCAGGGAACCCTGAAGCTTTCTTT. This gives the protein CASSLPGNPEAFF.

The rearrangement joins TRBV7-2 to TRBJ1-6; 7 bases fit TRBD1. Trimming cost V 8 bases and J 7 bases; bases outside gene matches: 8. Germline-derived CDR1 and CDR2 are SGHTA and FQGNSA. The CDR3 runs 14 residues. In nucleotides, the CDR3 is TGTGCCAGCGGGCAACCGGGACAGAATTCACCCCTCCACTTT. Protein sequence: CASGQPGQNSPLHF.

The chain joins TRBV7-9 to TRBJ2-2; D possibly corresponds to TRBD1 (6 bases). The CDR3 runs to 17 residues. Trimming shortened V by 1 base and J by 7 bases, and 19 bases separated the two germline ends. Germline V gene lookup returns CDR1 SEHNR and CDR2 FQNEAQ (reference sequence). The CDR3 coding sequence is TGTGCCAGCAGCTTAGGTCGAGTCTGGGACACACACGGGGAGCTGTTTTTT. Its translation is CASSLGRVWDTHGELFF.

This clone was found a few times. The chain joins TRBV19 to TRBJ2-2, with D tentatively TRBD2 (5 bases). The ends were cut back, 3 bases at V and 0 bases at J, with 14 bases in the middle. Germline lookup yields CDR1 LNHDA and CDR2 SQIVND (reference sequence). This CDR3 contains 17 residues. The CDR3 reads CASSMERTRANTGELFF. CDR3 bases: TGTGCCAGTAGTATGGAACGTACTAGGGCGAACACCGGGGAGCTGTTTTTT.

The V call is TRBV30, the J call TRBJ1-3, with 7 bases matching TRBD1. Germline CDR1 and CDR2: GTSNPN and SVGIG (reference sequence). J was trimmed by 4 bases and V by 3 bases; bases with no gene match: 9. This CDR3 has 15 amino acids. The CDR3 nucleotides are TGTGCCTGGAGGGGGGGACAGTCGGGGGGAAACACCATATATTTT. Its protein is CAWRGGQSGGNTIYF.

This clone was seen just once. This chain uses TRBV19 with TRBJ2-3, with a tentative D call TRBD2 (5 bases). The V and J ends lost 5 bases and 4 bases respectively, with 25 bases between them. CDR3 length: 18 residues. Germline CDR1 reads LNHDA; CDR2 reads SQIVND (reference sequence). The CDR3 coding sequence is TGTGCCAGTAGTCCAGAGGGTCCCGGACCTGGGCGGGCAGATACGCAGTATTTT. Its protein product is CASSPEGPGPGRADTQYF.

The V and J genes are TRBV5-1 and TRBJ2-5, with 10 bases lining up with TRBD1. J lost 2 bases, V lost 7 bases, and 5 bases had no gene match. CDR3 size: 14 residues. Germline V lookup: CDR1 SGHRS, CDR2 YFSETQ. Written as DNA, the CDR3 is TGCGCCAGCTTCCAGGACAGGGGGCAAGAGACCCAGTACTTC. Protein sequence: CASFQDRGQETQYF.

CDR3 loop: CASSLSRDSYEQYF. DNA of the CDR3: TGTGCCAGCAGCTTGTCCCGGGACAGCTACGAGCAGTACTTC. The genes are TRBV7-3 and TRBJ2-7; 7 nucleotides match TRBD1. The CDR3 contains 14 residues. Trimming at V came to 3 bases and at J to 3 bases, leaving 5 bases not matched to a gene. The germline V gene has CDR1 SGHTA and CDR2 FQGTGA.